This T cell receptor beta chain stems from a study of response to subunit inactivated influenza vaccine. About this clonotype: Its antigen remains unknown.

Each CDR3 protein is one row after TCRdb ran MiXCR on the RT-PCR reads. In the table there are around 540,000 distinct CDR3 sequences, 10% to 15% of which are singletons. Findings of the study overall: Few new T cells, the authors suggested, are recruited by each seasonal influenza vaccination.

V lost 0 bases and J 12 bases, leaving 7 bases between the germline ends. The CDR3 is 11 residues long. The V gene's germline CDR1 is SGHDT and CDR2 YYEEEE. This chain uses TRBV5-6 with TRBJ2-1; unclear D gene. Here the sequenced sample was PBMCs from blood, taken on the day of vaccination. The receptor's source is a man between 50 and 59 years old who received an inactivated influenza vaccine. CDR3 bases: TGTGCCAGCAGCTTGGCCAGGCGGCAGTTCTTC. Encoded protein: CASSLARRQFF.